These 24 T cell receptor beta chains were sequenced from one sample in a study of blood T cell repertoires in COVID-19. Libraries were prepared by immunoSEQ multiplex PCR; TCRdb keeps only in-frame clonotypes and omits some of them. The sample records about 480,000 clones, 88% being singletons. Sequenced: PBMCs or T cells enriched from blood (not recorded which). All receptors come from a woman aged 40 to 50 who had recovered from COVID-19.

The chain links TRBV27 to TRBJ2-1; 13 bases map to TRBD2. V lost 4 bases to trimming and J lost 3 bases; unmatched junction nucleotides: 3. This CDR3 is built from 16 residues. CDR1 and CDR2 (germline): MNHEY, SMNVEV (reference sequence). This CDR3 is CASSSGTSGNYNEQFF. The CDR3 region has the DNA TGTGCCAGCAGTTCCGGGACTAGCGGGAACTACAATGAGCAGTTCTTC.

The chain joins TRBV5-8 to TRBJ2-5; D is unclear. Germline V CDR1 and CDR2: SGHTS, YDEGEE. This CDR3 spans 11 amino acids. With 7 bases removed from V and 5 bases from J, the gap between germline ends came to 9 bases. DNA for the CDR3: TGTGCCAGCCGGCGGAGTGAGACCCAGTACTTC. Its translation: CASRRSETQYF.

This clone occurred once. V usage is TRBV18 and J usage is TRBJ2-1, with 14 bases that match TRBD2. This CDR3 is 15 amino acids long. Germline CDR1 and CDR2: KGHSH and LQKENI. Germline trimming cut 3 bases from V and 10 bases from J; bases unmatched to any gene: 5. The CDR3 DNA sequence: TGTGCCAGCTCACCTGGGACTAGCGGGAGAGTCGAGCAGTTCTTC. Its protein is CASSPGTSGRVEQFF.

This clone was recorded once. The CDR3, as DNA: TGTGCCAGTAGTATTGTTCGGGCGGGAGACCGAGAGACCCAGTACTTC. Its translation: CASSIVRAGDRETQYF. The chain joins TRBV19 to TRBJ2-5; TRBD2 agrees at 7 bases. The CDR3 covers 16 residues. Germline assignment: CDR1 LNHDA and CDR2 SQIVND (reference sequence). V shed 3 bases and J 4 bases; nucleotides not matched to a gene: 11.

This chain joins TRBV19 and TRBJ1-2; 10 bases align to TRBD1. The J segment lost 4 bases and the V segment lost 1 base, leaving 6 bases of the junction unmatched. CDR1 LNHDA and CDR2 SQIVND come from the germline V gene (reference sequence). The length of the CDR3 is 16 residues. The CDR3 bases are TGTGCCAGTAGTATAGTCTTACGACAGGGGGCCTATGGCTACACCTTC. Its translation is CASSIVLRQGAYGYTF.

The V gene is TRBV4-1, the J gene TRBJ2-7; TRBD2 might be the D (5 bases). Germline V gives CDR1 MGHRA, CDR2 YSYEKL. The CDR3 covers 16 residues. The V gene lost 1 base and the J gene lost 0 bases, with 13 bases spanning the gap. The chain's CDR3 is CASSQVLAPFSYEQYF. CDR3 DNA: TGCGCCAGCAGCCAAGTTCTAGCTCCTTTCTCCTACGAGCAGTACTTC.

The chain recombines TRBV28 with TRBJ2-7; D unclear. Germline values: CDR1 MDHEN, CDR2 SYDVKM. The CDR3 contains 14 residues. V was shortened by 7 bases and J by 2 bases, with 15 bases between the two germline ends. The CDR3 here is CASTSSDKAYEQYF. The CDR3 nucleotides are TGTGCCAGCACCTCCTCCGACAAAGCCTACGAGCAGTACTTC.

In its sample, this clone was seen once. V gene TRBV5-4 combines with J gene TRBJ2-3; 10 positions agree with TRBD2. Looked up from germline, CDR1 is SGHNT and CDR2 is YYREEE (reference sequence). CDR3 size: 16 residues. J was trimmed by 6 bases and V by 3 bases; bases with no gene match: 10. The CDR3 DNA reads TGTGCCAGCAGCTCCGGGACTAGCGCCAGTCTTGATACGCAGTATTTT. Translating it yields CASSSGTSASLDTQYF.

CDR3 in amino acids: CASSGGWADTQYF. As DNA, the CDR3 is TGTGCCAGCAGTGGGGGGTGGGCAGATACGCAGTATTTT. V is TRBV6-2 or TRBV6-3 and J is TRBJ2-3; TRBD2 is a possible D gene (6 bases). Germline V lookup: CDR1 MNHEY, CDR2 SVGEGT. V dropped 5 bases and J dropped 4 bases, with 10 bases sitting between them. This CDR3 has 13 residues.

The V gene is TRBV6-2 or TRBV6-3, the J gene TRBJ2-1; no reliable D call. CDR3 length: 14 residues. Trimming pared 0 bases from V and 4 bases from J, leaving 7 bases between. Germline lookup yields CDR1 MNHEY and CDR2 SVGEGT. The CDR3: CASSYSMSYNEQFF. As DNA, the CDR3 is TGTGCCAGCAGTTACTCGATGAGTTACAATGAGCAGTTCTTC.

This clone was counted only a few times. V is TRBV6-1 and J is TRBJ2-7, with 8 bases lining up with TRBD1. V dropped 1 base and J dropped 1; count of bases not matched to a gene: 6. This CDR3 has 16 amino acids. The V gene's germline CDR1 is MNHNS and CDR2 SASEGT. The CDR3 DNA is TGTGCCAGCAGTGAAGGCTACACAGGGGGGTCCTACGAGCAGTACTTC. Amino acids: CASSEGYTGGSYEQYF.

The chain combines TRBV4-3 with TRBJ2-3; the D gene is possibly TRBD1 (6 bases). CDR3 length: 14 amino acids. Trimming took off 1 base at V and 1 base at J, with 6 bases between the two ends. Germline V gives CDR1 LGHNA, CDR2 YSLEER. The CDR3 protein is CASSQGTGTDTQYF. CDR3 sequence (DNA): TGCGCCAGCAGCCAAGGGACAGGCACAGATACGCAGTATTTT.

CDR3 coding DNA: TGTGCCAGCAGCCAAATCCAGGGGAGTCTAAGGAACACTGAAGCTTTCTTT. Its protein is CASSQIQGSLRNTEAFF. This chain joins TRBV3-1 (or the pseudogene TRBV3-2) and TRBJ1-1, with D perhaps matching TRBD1 (6 bases). The germline V gene encodes CDR1 LGHDT and CDR2 YNNKEL (reference sequence). This CDR3 contains 17 residues. V gave up 2 bases and J gave up 1 base, with 17 bases separating them.

The V call is TRBV6-2 or TRBV6-3, the J call TRBJ1-1; D perhaps matches TRBD1 (6 bases). The germline CDR1 and CDR2 sequences are MNHEY and SVGEGT. V was clipped by 5 bases and J by 4 bases, with 11 bases between them. The CDR3 extends over 13 amino acids. The CDR3: CASSGQGTTEAFF. In nucleotides, the CDR3 is TGTGCCAGCAGTGGGCAGGGGACCACTGAAGCTTTCTTT.

The rearrangement uses TRBV2 and TRBJ1-2, with 7 bases aligning to TRBD1. The CDR3 length is 14 residues. Germline CDR1 SNHLY, CDR2 FYNNEI. V was pared by 3 bases and J by 4 bases, with 5 bases of the junction left unmatched. CDR3 loop: CASSDGGTVYGYTF. The CDR3 DNA reads TGTGCCAGCAGTGATGGTGGGACAGTCTATGGCTACACCTTC.

This clone was counted a single time. This chain connects TRBV19 to TRBJ2-3; 8 bases fit TRBD2. This CDR3 has 16 residues. Looked up from germline, CDR1 is LNHDA and CDR2 is SQIVND (reference sequence). V dropped 5 bases and J dropped 0; count of bases not matched to a gene: 7. The CDR3 is CASSSRQRESTDTQYF. The CDR3 coding sequence is TGTGCCAGTAGTTCTCGCCAGCGGGAGAGCACAGATACGCAGTATTTT.

This chain joins TRBV18 and TRBJ2-2, with 10 bases lining up with TRBD1. The V gene end was trimmed by 2 bases and the J gene end by 6 bases; junction bases not matched to a gene: 6. CDR1 KGHSH and CDR2 LQKENI come from the germline V gene. This CDR3 is 16 amino acids long. CDR3: CASSPEGQGIPGELFF. The DNA of the CDR3 is TGTGCCAGCTCACCAGAGGGACAGGGGATTCCCGGGGAGCTGTTTTTT.

This clone appeared once. The J gene is TRBJ1-1, the V gene TRBV19; unclear D gene. With 7 bases removed from V and 3 bases from J, the gap between germline ends came to 6 bases. The CDR3 is 11 residues long. The germline V gene has CDR1 LNHDA and CDR2 SQIVND (reference sequence). For the CDR3, the DNA is TGTGCCAGTACTAAACACACTGAAGCTTTCTTT. It is translated as CASTKHTEAFF.

The J gene is TRBJ1-5, the V gene TRBV27, with TRBD1 matching over 10 bases. Germline CDR1 reads MNHEY; CDR2 reads SMNVEV (reference sequence). CDR3 length: 13 amino acids. The trim removed 3 bases at V and 8 bases at J, leaving 1 base unmatched. CDR3 coding DNA: TGTGCCAGCAGTTTCGGACAGGGGGAGCCCCAGCATTTT. It encodes CASSFGQGEPQHF.

This clone was counted only a few times. The rearrangement links TRBV18 to TRBJ1-6; no clear D gene. Trimming removed 6 bases at V and 7 bases at J, with 10 bases between. Germline lookup yields CDR1 KGHSH and CDR2 LQKENI. The CDR3 loop spans 13 amino acids. CDR3 loop: CASSTSQNSPLHF. The CDR3 DNA reads as TGTGCCAGCTCCACATCCCAAAATTCACCCCTCCACTTT.

This chain connects TRBV27 to TRBJ2-1, with 8 bases lining up with TRBD1. The CDR3 consists of 15 residues. Germline CDR1 is MNHEY and CDR2 is SMNVEV (reference sequence). J lost 3 bases, V lost 4 bases, and 5 bases had no gene match. The CDR3 DNA reads TGTGCCAGCAGTTCTGCAGGGGGCCTCTACAATGAGCAGTTCTTC. Protein product: CASSSAGGLYNEQFF.

This chain's CDR3 is CASSQEEGNSYGYTF. CDR3 in DNA: TGCGCCAGCAGCCAAGAGGAGGGTAATAGCTATGGCTACACCTTC. V and J are TRBV4-3 and TRBJ1-2; D gene ambiguous. V was clipped by 0 bases and J by 4 bases, with 12 bases between them. This CDR3 contains 15 residues. Germline CDR1 is LGHNA and CDR2 is YSLEER.

The chain has TRBV6-5 and TRBJ1-2; 7 bases fit TRBD1. Germline lookup yields CDR1 MNHEY and CDR2 SVGAGI. Germline trimming cut 6 bases from V and 2 bases from J; bases unmatched to any gene: 6. This CDR3 is 14 amino acids long. This chain's CDR3 is CASRDRWGNYGYTF. The CDR3 nucleotides are TGTGCCAGCAGGGACAGGTGGGGGAACTATGGCTACACCTTC.

J is TRBJ2-3 and V is TRBV7-2; TRBD2 matches at 9 bases. This CDR3 region has 14 residues. V shed 6 bases and J 2 bases; nucleotides not matched to a gene: 3. The germline V gene has CDR1 SGHTA and CDR2 FQGNSA. CDR3 bases: TGTGCCAGCAGTCCTAGCGGGGCCACAGATACGCAGTATTTT. It translates to CASSPSGATDTQYF.